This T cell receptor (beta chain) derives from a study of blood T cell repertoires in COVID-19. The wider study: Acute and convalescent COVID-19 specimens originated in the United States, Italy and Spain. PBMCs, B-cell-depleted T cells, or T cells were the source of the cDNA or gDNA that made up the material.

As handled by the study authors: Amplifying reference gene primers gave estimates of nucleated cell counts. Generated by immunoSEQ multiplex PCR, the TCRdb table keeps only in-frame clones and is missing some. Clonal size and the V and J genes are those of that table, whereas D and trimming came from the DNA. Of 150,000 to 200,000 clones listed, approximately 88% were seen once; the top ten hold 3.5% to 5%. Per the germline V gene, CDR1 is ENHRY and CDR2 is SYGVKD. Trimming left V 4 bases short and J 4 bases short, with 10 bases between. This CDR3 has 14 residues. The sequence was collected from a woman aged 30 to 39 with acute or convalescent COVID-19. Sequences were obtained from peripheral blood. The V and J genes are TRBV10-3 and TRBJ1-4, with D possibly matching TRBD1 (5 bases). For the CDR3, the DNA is TGTGCCATCAGTGCTATGGGGGGTAATGAAAAACTGTTTTTT. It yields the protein CAISAMGGNEKLFF.